The 5 T cell receptor beta chains below were found in one sample sequenced in a study of coeliac disease. TCRdb's table, derived via immunoSEQ multiplex PCR, lists solely in-frame clones and lacks some. This table has about 6,500 clones, around 65% appearing once. Sample: lamina propria lymphocytes from the gut. The receptors were gathered from a man between 50 and 59 years old with active celiac disease.

The chain is built from TRBV19 and TRBJ1-1; 7 nucleotides line up with TRBD1. Germline V gives CDR1 LNHDA, CDR2 SQIVND (reference sequence). The CDR3 is 15 residues long. J lost 6 bases, V lost 6 bases, and 13 bases had no gene match. CDR3 sequence (DNA): TGTGCCAGTAGGGACACAGGGGCCCCGGGCCCTGAAGCTTTCTTT. Translated: CASRDTGAPGPEAFF.

The chain joins TRBV5-1 to TRBJ2-1; the match to TRBD2 covers 7 bases. The trim removed 2 bases at V and 7 bases at J, leaving 9 bases unmatched. The V gene's germline CDR1 is SGHRS and CDR2 YFSETQ. The CDR3 has 15 residues. The CDR3 sequence is CASSFSGEGVNEQFF. The CDR3 nucleotides read TGCGCCAGCAGCTTTTCGGGGGAGGGCGTAAATGAGCAGTTCTTC.

This chain joins TRBV5-6 and TRBJ2-7; TRBD2 aligns across 8 bases. The CDR3 spans 17 residues. V dropped 0 bases and J dropped 6; count of bases not matched to a gene: 14. Germline values: CDR1 SGHDT, CDR2 YYEEEE. DNA for the CDR3: TGTGCCAGCAGCTTGGTAGGCGCGGGGGGCTCAGGGTTCGAGCAGTACGTC. Translating gives CASSLVGAGGSGFEQYV.

The table lists this clone with a few counts. The chain couples TRBV18 to TRBJ2-4, with 7 bases matching TRBD2. There are 18 residues in the CDR3. V trimming: 3 bases; J trimming: 3 bases; junction bases outside the gene matches: 14. Germline CDR1 is KGHSH and CDR2 is LQKENI. CDR3 sequence (DNA): TGTGCCAGCTCACCGAGGGAGGGCCACGCGGTCGGCAAAAACATTCAGTACTTC. Amino acid sequence: CASSPREGHAVGKNIQYF. Using reference TRBV18 and TRBJ2-4 for the parts outside the CDR3, the full variable domain is NAGVMQNPRHLVRRRGQEARLRCSPMKGHSHVYWYRQLPEEGLKFMVYLQKENIIDESGMPKERFSAEFPKEGPSILRIQQVVRGDSAAYFCASSPREGHAVGKNIQYFGAGTRLSVL.

This rearrangement joins TRBV27 to TRBJ2-1; 9 positions match TRBD2. Unmatched junction bases numbered 2, after V lost 6 bases and J lost 8 bases. The CDR3 runs 12 residues. Germline CDR1 and CDR2: MNHEY and SMNVEV (reference sequence). CDR3 coding DNA: TGTGCCAGCAGGGGACTAGCTTATGAGCAGTTCTTC. It yields the protein CASRGLAYEQFF.